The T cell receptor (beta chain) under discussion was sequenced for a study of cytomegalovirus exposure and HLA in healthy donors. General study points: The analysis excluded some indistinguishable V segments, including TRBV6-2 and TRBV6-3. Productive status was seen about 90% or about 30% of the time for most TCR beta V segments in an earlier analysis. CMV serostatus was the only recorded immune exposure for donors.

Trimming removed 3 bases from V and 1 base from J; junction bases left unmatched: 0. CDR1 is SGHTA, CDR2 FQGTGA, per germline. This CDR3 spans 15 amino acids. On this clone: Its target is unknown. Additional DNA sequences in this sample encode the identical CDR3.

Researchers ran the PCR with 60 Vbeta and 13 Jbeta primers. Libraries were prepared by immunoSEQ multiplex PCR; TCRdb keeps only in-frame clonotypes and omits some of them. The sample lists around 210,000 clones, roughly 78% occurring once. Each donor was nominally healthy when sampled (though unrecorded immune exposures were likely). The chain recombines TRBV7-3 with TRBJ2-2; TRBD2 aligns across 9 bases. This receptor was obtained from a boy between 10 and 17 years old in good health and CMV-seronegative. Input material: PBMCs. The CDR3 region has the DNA TGTGCCAGCAGCTTTAGCGGGGGGAACACCGGGGAGCTGTTTTTT. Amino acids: CASSFSGGNTGELFF.